Listed below are T cell receptor beta chains from one sample, sequenced in a study of CD8 T cells in ankylosing spondylitis. MiXCR, run by TCRdb on the 5' RACE reads, gives a single entry per CDR3 protein. Of tens of thousands of distinct CDR3 sequences listed, about 7.2% were seen once; the top ten hold 8% to 11%. Sequenced sample: blood, either unsorted or a sorted T cell fraction (not recorded which). Receptors originate from a male donor with ankylosing spondylitis or in good health (not recorded which). Each CDR3 is given with its conserved first and last residue. Each record gives: V gene, clone size, D gene, J gene, CDR3 DNA, CDR3 protein. A D gene is named only where the DNA matches it firmly. Clone size is shown for a subset of rows, as once, few, many or a class of expanded clone.

TRBV5-1	many	TRBD1	TRBJ2-5	TGCGCCAGCAGCCTACCGGGACAGGGGGATGTAGAAGAGACCCAGTACTTC	CASSLPGQGDVEETQYF
TRBV20-1	many	-	TRBJ2-6	TGCAGTGCTAGAGTGCGAGCGGGTGACTCTGGGGCCAACGTCCTGACTTTC	CSARVRAGDSGANVLTF
TRBV2	-	-	TRBJ2-1	TGTGCCAGCAGTGAATGGACGGACTACAATGAGCAGTTCTTC	CASSEWTDYNEQFF
TRBV20-1	many	TRBD2	TRBJ2-7	TGCAGTGCTCCCCAGACTAGCTGGGGGTACGAGCAGTACTTC	CSAPQTSWGYEQYF
TRBV20-1	many	-	TRBJ2-5	TGCAGTGCAGCCTTAACTCAAGAGACCCAGTACTTC	CSAALTQETQYF
TRBV19	many	TRBD2	TRBJ2-7	TGTGCCAGTACCCCAGCGGGAGAAAGGGGCGAGCAGTACTTC	CASTPAGERGEQYF
TRBV29-1	-	TRBD2	TRBJ2-3	TGCAGCGTTGAAGTGGCGGGAGTGGGGTCAGATACGCAGTATTTT	CSVEVAGVGSDTQYF
TRBV12-3/TRBV12-4	many	TRBD2	TRBJ2-1	TGTGCCAGCAGTGTTTTAGCGGGAAGTCCCAATGAGCAGTTCTTC	CASSVLAGSPNEQFF
TRBV6-5	many	TRBD1	TRBJ2-6	TGTGCCAGCAGTTACTCGGGGACAGGGAAGGCTGGGGCCAACGTCCTGACTTTC	CASSYSGTGKAGANVLTF
TRBV6-5	many	-	TRBJ2-5	TGTGCCAGCAGTTACTCGATTGAGGGTCGGCAGACCCAGTACTTC	CASSYSIEGRQTQYF
TRBV18	-	-	TRBJ1-4	TGTGCCAGCTCACCACCGTTGGCGAATGAAAAACTGTTTTTT	CASSPPLANEKLFF
TRBV6-5	many	-	TRBJ2-7	TGTGCCAGCAGTTACCTGGGGGTGGCCTACGAGCAGTACTTC	CASSYLGVAYEQYF
TRBV11-2	-	TRBD2	TRBJ2-1	TGTGCCAGCAGCCCCGGCGGGGGGGGATACAATGAGCAGTTCTTC	CASSPGGGGYNEQFF
TRBV11-2	many	TRBD2	TRBJ2-1	TGTGCCAGCAAAGCGGGAGCCCTCCTGGGGGAGCAGTTCTTC	CASKAGALLGEQFF
TRBV4-1	many	-	TRBJ2-1	TGCGCCAGCAGCCAAGATAGCGATGATGAGCAGTTCTTC	CASSQDSDDEQFF
TRBV7-8	medium-sized	TRBD2	TRBJ2-3	TGTGCCAGCAGCTTAGCGGGAGGGCCCTCAGATACGCAGTATTTT	CASSLAGGPSDTQYF
TRBV28	-	-	TRBJ1-2	TGTGCCAGCAGTCCAGGGGCTAACTATGGCTACACCTTC	CASSPGANYGYTF
TRBV7-6	many	-	TRBJ2-7	TGTGCCAGCAGCCCGGACCTCTACGAGCAGTACTTC	CASSPDLYEQYF
TRBV30	many	TRBD1	TRBJ1-1	TGTGCCTGGAACAATCCGGGACAGGGAGATGCGGCTTTCTTT	CAWNNPGQGDAAFF
TRBV7-7	few	-	TRBJ2-5	TGTGCTAGCAGCTCCGGTCGAGGAGAGACCCAGTACTTC	CASSSGRGETQYF
TRBV5-1	many	-	TRBJ1-3	TGCGCCAGCAGCTTGGGTCCTAGTCTCGGAAACACCATATATTTT	CASSLGPSLGNTIYF
TRBV7-9	-	-	TRBJ2-1	TGTGCCAGCAGCTTATCGGGGGATGAGCAGTTCTTC	CASSLSGDEQFF